This entry features one TCR beta chain sequence. Its target is unknown. Clones were sequenced by immunoSEQ multiplex PCR, and TCRdb holds only the in-frame ones, with some missing. The profile shows about 17,000 clones, approximately 81% of them singletons. The sample belongs to a study of CD4 T cells in relation to SARS-CoV-2 and coronaviruses. The unexposed donors gave CD4+ T cells in about 2011-2018, prior to COVID-19. Isolation of CD4+ T cells took place after approximately eleven days in culture. This CDR3 has 15 amino acids. Germline CDR1 is LNHDA and CDR2 is SQIVND (reference sequence). V was cut by 3 bases and J by 3 bases, with 9 bases left in between.

The chain carries TRBV19 and TRBJ2-6; D possibly corresponds to TRBD2 (6 bases). The source is a human donor in good health. The sample comprised CD4+ T cells from PBMCs, cultured in vitro. The CDR3 region is CASSMSGVGANVLTF. Written as DNA, the CDR3 is TGTGCCAGTAGTATGTCGGGGGTTGGGGCCAACGTCCTGACTTTC.